The rows below give T cell receptor beta chains drawn from one sample of a study of blood T cells in healthy people across ages. From the 5' RACE reads, TCRdb called clonotypes with MiXCR, one entry per CDR3 protein. The repertoire holds about 1,800,000 distinct CDR3 sequences, with roughly 27% as singletons. The sample was blood. All receptors come from a woman in her 30s in good health. CDR3s include the opening cysteine and the closing phenylalanine or tryptophan. Each record gives: clone size, J gene, V gene, D gene, CDR3 DNA, CDR3 protein. A D gene is named only where the DNA matches it firmly. The listing skips clone size in some rows; elsewhere it reads once, few, many or a size class.

few	TRBJ2-1	TRBV9	-	TGTGCCAGCAGCTCAGAGACGACACACTCAATCAATGAGCAGTTCTTC	CASSSETTHSINEQFF
many	TRBJ2-7	TRBV7-2	-	TGTGCCAGCTCGAAGGGGACGGAACCCTACGAGCAGTACTTC	CASSKGTEPYEQYF
many	TRBJ2-1	TRBV29-1	TRBD2	TGCAGCGTTGTGGCTAGCGGGGGGGCAAATGAGCAGTTCTTC	CSVVASGGANEQFF
many	TRBJ1-1	TRBV29-1	-	TGCAGCGTTGTTAGGCGGTTGAACACTGAAGCTTTCTTT	CSVVRRLNTEAFF
-	TRBJ2-3	TRBV12-3/TRBV12-4	-	TGTGCCAGCAGTTTTTATGGCGGGGAGAGCGCAGATACGCAGTATTTT	CASSFYGGESADTQYF
few	TRBJ1-1	TRBV29-1	-	TGCAGCGTGGAGGGGGAGAACACTGAAGCTTTCTTT	CSVEGENTEAFF
-	TRBJ1-2	TRBV5-1	-	TGCGCCAGCAGCTTGGATCCTATGGGCAGTTCTAACTATGGCTACACCTTC	CASSLDPMGSSNYGYTF
many	TRBJ2-1	TRBV7-9	TRBD2	TGTGCCAGCAGCAACGGACTAGCGGGAGTTCGTGGTGATGAGCAGTTCTTC	CASSNGLAGVRGDEQFF
-	TRBJ1-1	TRBV20-1	TRBD1	TGCAGTGCTAGACGCCGGGACAGGGGGCGGCTCACTGAAGCTTTCTTT	CSARRRDRGRLTEAFF
many	TRBJ2-7	TRBV10-3	-	TGTGCCATCAGTTTTTCCGGGACGGACTCCTACGAGCAGTACTTC	CAISFSGTDSYEQYF
many	TRBJ2-3	TRBV9	TRBD2	TGTGCCAGCAGCGATGGGACTAGCGGGACAAAGTCGTTGGATACGCAGTATTTT	CASSDGTSGTKSLDTQYF